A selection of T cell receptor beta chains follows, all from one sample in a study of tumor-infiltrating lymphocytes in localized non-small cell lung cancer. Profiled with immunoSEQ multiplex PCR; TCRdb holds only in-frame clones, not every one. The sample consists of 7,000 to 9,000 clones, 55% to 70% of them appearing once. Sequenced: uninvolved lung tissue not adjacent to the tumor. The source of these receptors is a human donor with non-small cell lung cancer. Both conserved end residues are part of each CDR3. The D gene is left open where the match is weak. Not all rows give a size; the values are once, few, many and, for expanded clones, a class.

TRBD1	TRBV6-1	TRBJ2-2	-	TGTGCCAGCAACACACAGGGGGTCAACTCCGGGGAGCTGTTTTTT	CASNTQGVNSGELFF
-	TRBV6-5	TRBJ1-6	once	TGTGCCAGCAGTTACCGGAGCTCCTATAATTCACCCCTCCACTTT	CASSYRSSYNSPLHF
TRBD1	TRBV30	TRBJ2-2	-	TGTGCCTGGACTAGGGGGCCGGGCGGGGAGCTGTTTTTT	CAWTRGPGGELFF
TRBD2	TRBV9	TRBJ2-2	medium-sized	TGTGCCAGCAGCGGTACCGGGACTAGCGACGCCGGGGAGCTGTTTTTT	CASSGTGTSDAGELFF
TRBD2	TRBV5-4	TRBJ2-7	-	TGTGCCAGCAGCCCCGGACTAGCGGGCTCTTACGAGCAGTACTTC	CASSPGLAGSYEQYF
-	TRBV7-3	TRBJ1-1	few	TGTGCCAGCAGTCTAAGAATGAACACTGAAGCTTTCTTT	CASSLRMNTEAFF
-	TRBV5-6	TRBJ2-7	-	TGTGCCAGCAGCTTGGGAGCCGTCGAGCAGTACTTC	CASSLGAVEQYF
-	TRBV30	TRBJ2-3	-	TGTGCCTGGAATCGACAGGAAAGGGTGCAGTATTTT	CAWNRQERVQYF
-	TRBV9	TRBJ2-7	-	TGTGCCAGCAGCCCCGACAGAAACTCCTACGAGCAGTACTTC	CASSPDRNSYEQYF
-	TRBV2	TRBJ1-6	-	TGTGCCAGCAGTGGGGGCAGGGGTGAATCACCCCTCCACTTT	CASSGGRGESPLHF
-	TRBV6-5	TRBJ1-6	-	TGTGCCAGCAGTTTTGAGGGGCAGGGGTATAATTCACCCCTCCACTTT	CASSFEGQGYNSPLHF
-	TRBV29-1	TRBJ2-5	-	TGCAGCGTTGGTGACCCTTTCCCACCAGAGACCCAGTACTTC	CSVGDPFPPETQYF
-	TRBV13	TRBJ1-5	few	TGTGCCAGCAGTCCAAAAGGGACGGGTAATCAGCCCCAGCATTTT	CASSPKGTGNQPQHF
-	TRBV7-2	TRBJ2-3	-	TGTGCCAGCAGCTTCTACTCTAGCTCGTCAGATACGCAGTATTTT	CASSFYSSSSDTQYF
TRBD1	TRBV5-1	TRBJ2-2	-	TGCGCCAGCAGCCCGGCCGGCTCAGGGGGCTCCGGGGAGCTGTTTTTT	CASSPAGSGGSGELFF
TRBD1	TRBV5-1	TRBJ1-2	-	TGCGCCAGCAGCTCCCGACAGGGGGTAAGGTATGGCTACACCTTC	CASSSRQGVRYGYTF
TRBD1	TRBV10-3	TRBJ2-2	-	TGTGCCACCGGACAGGGGACCGGGGAGCTGTTTTTT	CATGQGTGELFF
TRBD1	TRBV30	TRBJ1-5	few	TGTGCCTGGAGCTTGGACAGGGCACAGCCCCAGCATTTT	CAWSLDRAQPQHF
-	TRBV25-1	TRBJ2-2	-	TGTGCCAGCAGTAACGGCCGTCACGGATACACCGGGGAGCTGTTTTTT	CASSNGRHGYTGELFF
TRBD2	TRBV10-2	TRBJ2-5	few	TGCGCCAGCACTCCAGGGGTAGCGGGGGCCGGGGAGACCCAGTACTTC	CASTPGVAGAGETQYF
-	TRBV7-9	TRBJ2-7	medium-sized	TGTGCCAGCAGCAGCTTGGTCTCAGGGGATCCTCTCGAGCAGTACTTC	CASSSLVSGDPLEQYF
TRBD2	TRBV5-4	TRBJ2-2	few	TGTGCCAGCAGTGCGGGGGTCGACACCGGGGAGCTGTTTTTT	CASSAGVDTGELFF
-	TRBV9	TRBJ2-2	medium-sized	TGTGCCAGCAGCTTAACAGGGCCAACCGGGGAGCTGTTTTTT	CASSLTGPTGELFF
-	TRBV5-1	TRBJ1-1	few	TGCGCCAGCAGCTTGGAGCCGTTTAACACTGAAGCTTTCTTT	CASSLEPFNTEAFF
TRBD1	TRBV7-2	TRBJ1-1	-	TGTGCCAGCAGCTCCAGGGGGCGGACTGAAGCTTTCTTT	CASSSRGRTEAFF
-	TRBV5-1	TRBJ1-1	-	TGCGCCAGCAGCTTGGACGTGAACACTGAAGCTTTCTTT	CASSLDVNTEAFF
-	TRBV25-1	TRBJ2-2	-	TGTGCCAGCAGTGGCTTGACCGGGGAGCTGTTTTTT	CASSGLTGELFF
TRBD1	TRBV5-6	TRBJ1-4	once	TGTGCCAGCAGCTTGTCCGCCAGGGGGGAACTGTTTTTT	CASSLSARGELFF
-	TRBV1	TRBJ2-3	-	TGCACCAGCAGCCAAGACGGCGGCGCAGCGAGCGGGGGTAGCACAGATACGCAGTATTTT	CTSSQDGGAASGGSTDTQYF
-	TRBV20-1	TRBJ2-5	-	TGCAGTGCTAGAGGAGGTGAGACCCAGTACTTC	CSARGGETQYF
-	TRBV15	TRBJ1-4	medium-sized	TGTGCCACCAGCAGAGTTGGGGCCGGGACGCGGAATGAAAAACTGTTTTTT	CATSRVGAGTRNEKLFF
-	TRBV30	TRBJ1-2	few	TGTGCCTGGAGCTTCCGACAGGGCTACACCTTC	CAWSFRQGYTF
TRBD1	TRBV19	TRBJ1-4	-	TGTGCCAGTAGTACTTTACTCGGACAGGGGGATGAAAAACTGTTTTTT	CASSTLLGQGDEKLFF
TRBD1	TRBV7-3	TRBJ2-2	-	TGTGCCAGCAGCTTAAGAAGGGGACAGGGGGGTACCGGGGAGCTGTTTTTT	CASSLRRGQGGTGELFF
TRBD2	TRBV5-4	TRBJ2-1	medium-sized	TGTGCCAGCAGTTTTCCTAGCGGGGCGGACTCCTACAATGAGCAGTTCTTC	CASSFPSGADSYNEQFF
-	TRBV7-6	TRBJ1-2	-	TGTGCCAGCAGCTTAGCGGCAGGGGTAGACTATGGCTACACCTTC	CASSLAAGVDYGYTF
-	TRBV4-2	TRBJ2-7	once	TGTGCCAGCAGCTTGGGAGCCGTCGAGCAGTACTTC	CASSLGAVEQYF
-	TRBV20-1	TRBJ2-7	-	TGCAGTGCTAGTACACCTTACGAGCAGTACTTC	CSASTPYEQYF
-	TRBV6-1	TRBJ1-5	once	TGTGCCAGCAGTGCACAGGCGAATCAGCCCCAGCATTTT	CASSAQANQPQHF
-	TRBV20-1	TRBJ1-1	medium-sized	TGCAGTGCCCCTGGGTGGGCCTTT	CSAPGWAF
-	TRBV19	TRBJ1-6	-	TGTGCCAGTAGTATCTCCGTGGGCGTAGATTCACCCCTCCACTTT	CASSISVGVDSPLHF
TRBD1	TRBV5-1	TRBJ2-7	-	TGCGCCAGCAGCCAGGGGACAGCCTACGAGCAGTACTTC	CASSQGTAYEQYF
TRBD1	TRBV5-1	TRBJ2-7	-	TGCGCCAGCAGCTTGTCGGGACAGGGTTCGGGGGAGCAGTACTTC	CASSLSGQGSGEQYF